The clone carrying this T cell receptor (beta chain) was seen more than once but under ten times. The antigen is undetermined. CDR3 length: 13 amino acids. Trimming pared 3 bases from V and 7 bases from J, leaving 10 bases between. CDR1 is GTSNPN and CDR2 is SVGIG in the germline V gene (reference sequence). Sorted CD4+ subsets: naive, central memory, regulatory, stem cell-like memory (CD45RO/CCR7/CD25/CD127/CD95/CD27 panel). The data originate from a study of beta chain features in type 1 diabetes. Background on the study: Patients looked much like healthy donors when it came to age, gender and cell yields.

TCRB transcripts that were expressed got sequenced, as all of the isolated RNA had been reverse transcribed. The data were produced by immunoSEQ multiplex PCR, yet TCRdb's version contains in-frame clones alone and is incomplete. Here the sample spans 600,000 to 750,000 clones, approximately 13% being singletons. General study findings and limits: The VDJ junctions of type 1 diabetes patients carried fewer insertions and more deletions. Patients' naive, central memory and Treg TCRB repertoires seemed closer to one another than those of healthy donors. The study found moderately but significantly shorter TCRB CDR3s in all four CD4+ subsets of Type 1 diabetes patients.

Sequenced input: naive CD4+ T cells from blood. The TCR was taken from a man between 25 and 39 years old with type 1 diabetes. The chain has TRBV30 and TRBJ1-6; tentative D call: TRBD1 (6 bases). This chain's CDR3 is CAWSIGQNSPLHF. The CDR3 nucleotides read TGTGCCTGGAGCATAGGACAGAATTCACCCCTCCACTTT.